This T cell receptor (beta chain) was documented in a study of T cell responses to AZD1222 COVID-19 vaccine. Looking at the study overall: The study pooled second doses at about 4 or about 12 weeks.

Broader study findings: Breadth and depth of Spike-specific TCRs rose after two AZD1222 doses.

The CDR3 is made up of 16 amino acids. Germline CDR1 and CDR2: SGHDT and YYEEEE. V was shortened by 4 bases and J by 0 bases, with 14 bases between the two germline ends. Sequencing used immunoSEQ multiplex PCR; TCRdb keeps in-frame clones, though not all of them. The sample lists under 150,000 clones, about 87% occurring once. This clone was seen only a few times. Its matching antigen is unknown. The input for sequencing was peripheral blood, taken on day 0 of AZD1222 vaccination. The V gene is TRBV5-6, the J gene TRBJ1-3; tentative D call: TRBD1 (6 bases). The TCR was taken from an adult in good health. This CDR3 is CASSRWDTYSGNTIYF. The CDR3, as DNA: TGTGCCAGCAGCCGATGGGACACCTACTCTGGAAACACCATATATTTT.